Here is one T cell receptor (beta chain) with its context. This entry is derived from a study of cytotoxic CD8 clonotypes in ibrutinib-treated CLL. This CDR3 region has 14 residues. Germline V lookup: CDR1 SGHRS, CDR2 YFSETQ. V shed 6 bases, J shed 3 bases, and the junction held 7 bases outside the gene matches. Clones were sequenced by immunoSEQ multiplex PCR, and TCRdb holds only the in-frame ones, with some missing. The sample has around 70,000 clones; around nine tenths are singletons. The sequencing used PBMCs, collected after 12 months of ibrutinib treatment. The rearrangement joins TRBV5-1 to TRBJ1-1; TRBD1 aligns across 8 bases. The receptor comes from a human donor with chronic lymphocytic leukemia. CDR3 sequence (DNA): TGCGCCAGCACCACCGGACAGGGAGACACTGAAGCTTTCTTT. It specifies CASTTGQGDTEAFF.